Below are 12 T cell receptor beta chains sequenced from a single sample in a study of tissue T cells after allogeneic stem cell transplantation. The method was immunoSEQ multiplex PCR; TCRdb's version includes in-frame clones alone and lacks a portion of them. The table includes approximately 5,000 clones, around 50% detected once. Time point defined: mouse harvest day 7 after allogeneic transplant. Tail vein injection delivered 10^7 T-cell-depleted bone marrow cells and 10^6 splenic CD5+ T cells. Sequenced: gut tissue. The receptor source for this set is a female BALB/c mouse given C57BL/6 T cells with graft-versus-host disease after an allogeneic hematopoietic cell transplant.

The count of this clone is one. Gene names refer to mouse genes. The read terminates 1 residue before the CDR3 end, so the remaining end is supplied by the germline J gene. V usage is TRBV23 and J usage is TRBJ2-4; TRBD1, the table's D call, lacks a check against the DNA. Looked up from germline, CDR1 is KGHTA and CDR2 is FQNQQP. The CDR3 totals 13 residues. CDR3 bases read: TGCTCCAGCACCCACAGTAGTCAAAACACCTTGTAC. It codes for CSSTHSSQNTLY. The entire CDR3 is CSSTHSSQNTLYF.

As for this clone: The genes are named according to mouse. From the germline J gene comes the end of the CDR3, since the read stops 1 residue before it. This chain uses TRBV23 with TRBJ2-5; TRBD2 is taken as the D call from the table, unchecked against the DNA. The CDR3 totals 15 residues. Germline loops: CDR1 KGHTA, CDR2 FQNQQP. Here the CDR3 reads CSSSQSGGRGDTQYF. Incomplete CDR3 DNA: TGCTCCAGCAGTCAATCGGGGGGGCGCGGGGACACCCAGTAC.

Concerning this clone: The germline and genes are mouse ones. The CDR3 extends 1 residue past the end of the read, so its final part is completed from the germline J gene. The chain combines TRBV3 with TRBJ2-7, with D perhaps TRBD2 (5 bases). The CDR3 runs to 12 residues. The germline V gene encodes CDR1 SNHLY and CDR2 FYNGKV (reference sequence). Trimming removed 0 bases at V and 6 bases at J, with 6 bases between. CDR3: CASSLALVEQYF. The part of the CDR3 DNA that was read is TGTGCCAGCAGCTTAGCACTGGTTGAACAGTAC.

As concerns this clone: These gene names are mouse names. The DNA ends 1 residue before the CDR3 does, and the rest of the CDR3 is filled in from the germline J gene. The chain is built from TRBV16 and TRBJ2-2; 8 nucleotides align to TRBD1. V shed 1 base, J shed 2 bases, and the junction held 3 bases outside the gene matches. The CDR3 covers 16 residues. CDR1 is SGHSA, CDR2 FRNQAP, per germline. The chain's CDR3 is CASSLGRTGNTGQLYF. The covered CDR3 bases are TGTGCAAGCAGCTTAGGAAGGACAGGGAACACCGGGCAGCTCTAC.

This clone was counted only a few times. Any gene name here is a mouse gene name. The observed sequence ends 1 residue before the CDR3 terminus, with the missing tail filled in from the germline J gene. The V call is TRBV4, the J call TRBJ1-1; D perhaps matches TRBD1 (5 bases). Trimming left V 4 bases short and J 0 bases short, with 9 bases between. Germline CDR1 reads LGHDT; CDR2 reads YNNKQL (reference sequence). The CDR3 spans 14 residues. The CDR3 DNA, read in part, is TGTGCCAGCAGCTGGGACCCTGCAAACACAGAAGTCTTC. It codes for CASSWDPANTEVF. In full, the CDR3 reads CASSWDPANTEVFF. The full variable domain, with the rest looked up from reference TRBV4 and TRBJ1-1, is ETAVFQTPNYHVTQVGNEVSFNCKQTLGHDTMYWYKQDSKKLLKIMFSYNNKQLIVNETVPRRFSPQSSDKAHLNLRIKSVEPEDSAVYLCASSWDPANTEVFFGKGTRLTVV.

With regard to this clone: Each gene name is a mouse one. The read terminates 1 residue before the CDR3 end, so the remaining end is supplied by the germline J gene. The chain uses TRBV3 and TRBJ2-7; 11 positions agree with TRBD2. This CDR3 spans 15 amino acids. Per the germline V gene, CDR1 is SNHLY and CDR2 is FYNGKV (reference sequence). V gave up 4 bases and J gave up 7 bases; unmatched junction bases: 9. The chain's CDR3 is CASSSYWGGAREQYF. CDR3 bases read: TGTGCCAGCAGCTCTTACTGGGGGGGCGCGAGAGAACAGTAC.

This clone was detected a few times. Gene names and germline refer to mouse. The CDR3 extends 1 residue past the end of the read, so its final part is completed from the germline J gene. Other DNA sequences in this specimen translate into the identical CDR3. The chain has TRBV26 and TRBJ2-7; unclear D gene. Germline V gives CDR1 KGHPV, CDR2 FQNQEV (reference sequence). The germline V and J ends were trimmed by 0 bases and 4 bases, with 4 bases remaining between them. The CDR3 runs to 12 residues. Incomplete CDR3 DNA: TGTGCCAGCAGTCTGTCGGGATATGAACAGTAC. Translated: CASSLSGYEQY. The whole CDR3 reads CASSLSGYEQYF.

This clone was seen a single time. The genes are named according to mouse. Read sequence stops 1 residue before the CDR3 end, and the germline J gene provides the missing end. This chain uses TRBV26 with TRBJ2-1; 10 nucleotides align to TRBD1. Per germline, CDR1 KGHPV and CDR2 FQNQEV (reference sequence). The CDR3 is 15 residues long. J lost 1 base, V lost 4 bases, and 1 base had no gene match. The part of the CDR3 DNA that was read is TGTGCCAGCAGTCGGGACAGGGGAAACTATGCTGAGCAGTTC. Protein sequence: CASSRDRGNYAEQF. The CDR3 in full is CASSRDRGNYAEQFF.

The sample holds a few counts of this clone. Gene names are the mouse ones. The CDR3 is cut off 1 residue early in the read; its end comes from the germline J gene. The chain employs TRBV12-2 and TRBJ1-3; 9 bases map to TRBD1. The germline CDR1 and CDR2 sequences are SGHLS and HYDKME. This CDR3 spans 16 amino acids. With 0 bases clipped from V and 0 bases from J, the junction kept 2 bases outside the gene matches. The CDR3: CASSLGQGYSGNTLYF. The sequenced CDR3 bases are TGTGCCAGCTCTCTCGGACAGGGGTATTCTGGAAATACGCTCTAT.

This clone was counted a few times. Mouse names are used for the genes. The read terminates 1 residue before the CDR3 end, so the remaining end is supplied by the germline J gene. The rearrangement links TRBV26 to TRBJ2-2; D not resolved. V was pared by 4 bases and J by 0 bases, with 9 bases between. Germline assignment: CDR1 KGHPV and CDR2 FQNQEV (reference sequence). This CDR3 spans 15 amino acids. CDR3: CASSPPAANTGQLYF. The CDR3 bases that were read are TGTGCCAGCAGTCCCCCGGCAGCAAACACCGGGCAGCTCTAC.

For this clone: Mouse germline and gene names are used. The read ends 1 residue shy of where the CDR3 ends; the end is completed using the germline J gene. The rearrangement uses TRBV3 and TRBJ1-2; unclear D gene. The CDR3 spans 13 residues. Germline CDR1 reads SNHLY; CDR2 reads FYNGKV (reference sequence). The V end was cut by 0 bases, the J end by 2 bases, with 4 bases between. CDR3 loop: CASSLAQNSDYTF. The DNA read from the CDR3 is TGTGCCAGCAGCTTAGCGCAGAACTCCGACTACACC. Full variable domain (outside the CDR3, taken from reference TRBV3 and TRBJ1-2): GPKVLQIPSHQIIDMGQMVTLNCDPVSNHLYFYWYKQILGQQMEFLVNFYNGKVMEKSKLFKDQFSVERPDGSYFTLKIQPTALEDSAVYFCASSLAQNSDYTFGSGTRLLVI.

For this clone: Gene names are the mouse ones. The observed sequence ends 1 residue before the CDR3 terminus, with the missing tail filled in from the germline J gene. The rearrangement links TRBV4 to TRBJ2-4; 7 nucleotides match TRBD2. CDR3 size: 15 residues. The V segment lost 5 bases and the J segment 0 bases; nucleotides outside the gene matches: 5. In germline, CDR1 is LGHDT, CDR2 YNNKQL (reference sequence). The CDR3 bases that were read are TGTGCCAGCAGCATCGGGGGGGGAAGTCAAAACACCTTGTAC. Translating it yields CASSIGGGSQNTLY. The full CDR3 protein is CASSIGGGSQNTLYF.